This TCR beta chain was captured in a study of molecular identifiers for immune sequencing clone quantification. This clonotype was seen a handful of times. One base away lies a much larger clone, so this may be a sequencing read error. MiXCR, run by TCRdb on the PCR reads, gives a single entry per CDR3 protein. The sample contains about 640,000 distinct CDR3 sequences, roughly 21% of which appear only once. The source material was naive CD8+ T cells from blood, with Jurkat cell RNA spiked in. Subset indicated: FACS-sorted CD8+CD4-CCR7+CD45RA+ naive T cells. This clonotype originated in a human donor in good health. Some libraries in this study had Jurkat cell RNA spiked in.

For the CDR3, the DNA is TGTGCCAGCAGCTTAGTACCTGGCGGGGGGCAAGAGACCCAGTACTTC. Translating gives CASSLVPGGGQETQYF. The rearrangement links TRBV7-2 to TRBJ2-5; TRBD2 agrees at 8 bases. Germline assignment: CDR1 SGHTA and CDR2 FQGNSA. The CDR3 length is 16 residues. V shed 1 base, J shed 2 bases, and the junction held 6 bases outside the gene matches.